The source of this T cell receptor (beta chain) is a study of CD8+ T cells in alopecia areata. RNA extraction was followed by reverse transcription into cDNA, which acted as the sequencing template. Here immunoSEQ multiplex PCR was the method, and the copy in TCRdb shows in-frame clones only, minus some. This sample has about 8,000 clones; approximately 70% occur once, and the top ten carry 2.5% to 3%. The V gene's germline CDR1 is SQVTM and CDR2 ANQGSEA. V was clipped by 7 bases and J by 2 bases, with 18 bases between them. The CDR3 runs to 14 residues. In a group of about 5 patients, CD4+ cells were sorted into CD25+CD127- cells. Peripheral blood samples and lesional scalp punch biopsies were obtained from alopecia areata patients.

V and J are TRBV29-1 and TRBJ2-7; D unresolved. Sequencing was done on a sample of CD4+ Tregs sorted from blood. The origin of this receptor is a human donor with alopecia areata. CDR3 DNA sequence: TGCAGCGCCACCAAAGCAGGTATCGCCTACGAGCAGTACTTC. Translation: CSATKAGIAYEQYF.